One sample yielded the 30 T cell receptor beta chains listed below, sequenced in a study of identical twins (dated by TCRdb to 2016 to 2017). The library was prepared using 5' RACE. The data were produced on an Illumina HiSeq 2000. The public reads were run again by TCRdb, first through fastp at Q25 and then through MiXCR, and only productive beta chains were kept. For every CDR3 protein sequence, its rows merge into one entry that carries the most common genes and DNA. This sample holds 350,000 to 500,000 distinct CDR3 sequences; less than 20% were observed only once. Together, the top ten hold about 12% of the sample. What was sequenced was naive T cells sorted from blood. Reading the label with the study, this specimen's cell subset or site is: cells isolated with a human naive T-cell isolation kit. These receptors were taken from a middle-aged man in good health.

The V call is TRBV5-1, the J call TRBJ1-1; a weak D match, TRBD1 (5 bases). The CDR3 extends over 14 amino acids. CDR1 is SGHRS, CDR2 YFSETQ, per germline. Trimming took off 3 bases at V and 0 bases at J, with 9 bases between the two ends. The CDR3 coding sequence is TGCGCCAGCAGCTGGGGGGACGTGAACACTGAAGCTTTCTTT. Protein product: CASSWGDVNTEAFF.

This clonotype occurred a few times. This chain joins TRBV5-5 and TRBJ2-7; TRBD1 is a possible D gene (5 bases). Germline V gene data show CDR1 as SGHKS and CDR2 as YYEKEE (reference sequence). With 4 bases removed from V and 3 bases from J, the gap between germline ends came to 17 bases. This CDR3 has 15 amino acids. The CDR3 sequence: CASSLSGKGIYEQYF. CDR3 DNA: TGTGCCAGCAGCCTCTCAGGGAAAGGGATCTACGAGCAGTACTTC.

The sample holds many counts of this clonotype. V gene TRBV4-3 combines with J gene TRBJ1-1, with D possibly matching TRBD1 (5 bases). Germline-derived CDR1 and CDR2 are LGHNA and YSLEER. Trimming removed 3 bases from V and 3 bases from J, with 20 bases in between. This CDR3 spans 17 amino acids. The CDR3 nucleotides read TGCGCCAGCAGCCACAGCAGGGAATCGTCGGGGGACACTGAAGCTTTCTTT. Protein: CASSHSRESSGDTEAFF.

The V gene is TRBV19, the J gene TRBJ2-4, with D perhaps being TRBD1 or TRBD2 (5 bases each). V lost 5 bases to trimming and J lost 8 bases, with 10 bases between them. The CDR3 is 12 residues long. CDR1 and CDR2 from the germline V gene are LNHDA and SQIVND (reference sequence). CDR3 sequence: CASSVMGDIQYF. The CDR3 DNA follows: TGTGCCAGTAGTGTGATGGGGGACATTCAGTACTTC.

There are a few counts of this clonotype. This CDR3 is CASSSFRTTVQETQYF. The DNA for the CDR3 is TGTGCCAGCAGCAGCTTCCGAACGACGGTACAAGAGACCCAGTACTTC. The V call is TRBV7-2, the J call TRBJ2-5; unclear D gene. Germline-derived CDR1 and CDR2 are SGHTA and FQGNSA. The CDR3 runs to 16 residues. V shed 5 bases and J shed 2 bases, with 18 bases lying between them.

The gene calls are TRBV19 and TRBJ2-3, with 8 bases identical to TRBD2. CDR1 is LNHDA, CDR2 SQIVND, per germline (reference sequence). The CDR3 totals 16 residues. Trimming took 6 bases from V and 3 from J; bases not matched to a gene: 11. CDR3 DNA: TGTGCCAGTAGGACCTTTTCGGGAGGGCGTACAGATACGCAGTATTTT. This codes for CASRTFSGGRTDTQYF.

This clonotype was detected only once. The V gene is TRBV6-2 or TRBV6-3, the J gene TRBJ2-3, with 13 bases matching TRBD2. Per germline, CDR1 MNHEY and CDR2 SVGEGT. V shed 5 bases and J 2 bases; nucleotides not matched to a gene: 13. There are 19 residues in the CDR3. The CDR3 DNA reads TGTGCCAGCAGTCTCGTCGGACTAGCGGGGGCTCTATCCACAGATACGCAGTATTTT. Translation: CASSLVGLAGALSTDTQYF.

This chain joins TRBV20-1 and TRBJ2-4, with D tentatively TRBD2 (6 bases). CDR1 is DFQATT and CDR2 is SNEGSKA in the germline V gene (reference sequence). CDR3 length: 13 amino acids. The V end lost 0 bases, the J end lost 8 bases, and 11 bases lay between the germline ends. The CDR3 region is CSARDGGIDIQYF. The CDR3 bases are TGCAGTGCTAGAGATGGAGGGATAGACATTCAGTACTTC.

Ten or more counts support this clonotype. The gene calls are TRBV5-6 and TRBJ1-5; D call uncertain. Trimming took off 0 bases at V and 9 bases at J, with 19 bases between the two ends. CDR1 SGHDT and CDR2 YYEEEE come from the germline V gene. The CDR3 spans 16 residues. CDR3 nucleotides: TGTGCCAGCAGCTTGGCCGGTGGGCAGGTCTTCGGGCCCCAGCATTTT. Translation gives CASSLAGGQVFGPQHF.

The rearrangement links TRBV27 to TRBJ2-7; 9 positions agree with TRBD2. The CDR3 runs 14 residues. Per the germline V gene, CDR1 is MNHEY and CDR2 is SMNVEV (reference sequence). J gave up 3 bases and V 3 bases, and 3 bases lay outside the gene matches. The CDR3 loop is CASSFSGSYYEQYF. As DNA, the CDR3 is TGTGCCAGCAGTTTTAGCGGGAGCTACTACGAGCAGTACTTC.

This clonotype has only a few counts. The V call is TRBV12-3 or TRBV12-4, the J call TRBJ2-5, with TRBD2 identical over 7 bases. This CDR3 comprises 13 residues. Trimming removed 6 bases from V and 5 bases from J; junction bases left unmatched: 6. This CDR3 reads CASSQSGDETQYF. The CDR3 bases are TGTGCCAGCAGCCAAAGCGGGGATGAGACCCAGTACTTC.

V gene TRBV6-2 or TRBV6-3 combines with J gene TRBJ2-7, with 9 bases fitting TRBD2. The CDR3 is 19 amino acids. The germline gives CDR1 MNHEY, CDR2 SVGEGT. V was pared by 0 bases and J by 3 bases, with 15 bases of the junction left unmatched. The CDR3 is CASSYSWSSGSYTHYEQYF. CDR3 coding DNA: TGTGCCAGCAGTTACTCGTGGAGTAGCGGGAGTTACACCCACTACGAGCAGTACTTC.

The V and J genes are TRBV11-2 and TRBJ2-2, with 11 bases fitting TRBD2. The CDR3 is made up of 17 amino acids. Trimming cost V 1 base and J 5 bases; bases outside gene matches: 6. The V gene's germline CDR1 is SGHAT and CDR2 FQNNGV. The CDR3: CASSLVSGRALTGELFF. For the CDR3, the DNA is TGTGCCAGCAGCTTAGTTAGCGGGAGGGCCTTGACCGGGGAGCTGTTTTTT.

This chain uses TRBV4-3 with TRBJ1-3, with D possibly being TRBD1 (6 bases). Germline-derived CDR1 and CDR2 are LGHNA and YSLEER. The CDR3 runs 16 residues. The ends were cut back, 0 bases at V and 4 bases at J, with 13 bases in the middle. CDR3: CASSQDLAGTGNTIYF. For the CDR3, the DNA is TGCGCCAGCAGCCAAGATTTGGCTGGGACAGGAAACACCATATATTTT.

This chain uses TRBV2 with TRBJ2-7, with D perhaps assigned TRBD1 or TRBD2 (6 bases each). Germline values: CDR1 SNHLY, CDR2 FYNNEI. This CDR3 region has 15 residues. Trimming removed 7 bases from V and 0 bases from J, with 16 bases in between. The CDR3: CASTQRGGSSYEQYF. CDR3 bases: TGTGCCAGCACCCAGAGAGGGGGGAGCTCCTACGAGCAGTACTTC.

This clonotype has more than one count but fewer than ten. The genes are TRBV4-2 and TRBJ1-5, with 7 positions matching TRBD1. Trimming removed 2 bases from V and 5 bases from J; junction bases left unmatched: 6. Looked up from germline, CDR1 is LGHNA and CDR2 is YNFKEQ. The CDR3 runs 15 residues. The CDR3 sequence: CASSQYRGLDQPQHF. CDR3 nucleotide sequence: TGTGCCAGCAGCCAATACAGGGGCCTGGATCAGCCCCAGCATTTT.

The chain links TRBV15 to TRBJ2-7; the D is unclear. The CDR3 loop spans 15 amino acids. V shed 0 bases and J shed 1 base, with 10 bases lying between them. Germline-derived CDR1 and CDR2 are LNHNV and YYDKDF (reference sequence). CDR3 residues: CATSRDLVTSYEQYF. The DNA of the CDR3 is TGTGCCACCAGCAGAGATTTGGTCACTTCCTACGAGCAGTACTTC.

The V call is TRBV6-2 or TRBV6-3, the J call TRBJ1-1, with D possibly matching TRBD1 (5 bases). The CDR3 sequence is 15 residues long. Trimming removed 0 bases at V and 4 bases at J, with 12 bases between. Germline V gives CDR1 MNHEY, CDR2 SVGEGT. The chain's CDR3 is CASSYSMWGGTEAFF. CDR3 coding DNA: TGTGCCAGCAGTTACTCGATGTGGGGGGGCACTGAAGCTTTCTTT.

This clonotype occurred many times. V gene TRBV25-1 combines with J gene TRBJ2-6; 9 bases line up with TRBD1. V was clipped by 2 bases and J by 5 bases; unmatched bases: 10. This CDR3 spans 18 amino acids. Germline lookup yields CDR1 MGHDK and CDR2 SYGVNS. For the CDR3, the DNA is TGTGCCAGCAGTGAAGAAATAACAGGGGGCGATAGGGCCAACGTCCTGACTTTC. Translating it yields CASSEEITGGDRANVLTF.

CDR3 sequence reads: CASSISRISSYNEQFF. CDR3 coding DNA: TGTGCCAGTAGTATTTCGCGTATCAGCTCCTACAATGAGCAGTTCTTC. The genes are TRBV19 and TRBJ2-1; D is ambiguous. The CDR3 is 16 amino acids. Trimming stripped 3 bases from V and 0 bases from J, with 12 bases between. The germline V gene encodes CDR1 LNHDA and CDR2 SQIVND (reference sequence).

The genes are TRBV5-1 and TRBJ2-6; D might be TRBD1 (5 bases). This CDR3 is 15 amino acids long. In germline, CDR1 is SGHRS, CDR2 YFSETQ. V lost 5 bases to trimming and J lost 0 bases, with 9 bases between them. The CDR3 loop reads CASSQGLSGANVLTF. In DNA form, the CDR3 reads TGCGCCAGCAGTCAGGGCCTCTCTGGGGCCAACGTCCTGACTTTC.

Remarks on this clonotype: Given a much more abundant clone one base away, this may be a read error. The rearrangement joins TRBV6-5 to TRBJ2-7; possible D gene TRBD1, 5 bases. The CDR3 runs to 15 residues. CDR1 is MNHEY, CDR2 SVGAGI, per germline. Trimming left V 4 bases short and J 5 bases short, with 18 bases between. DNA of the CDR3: TGTGCCAGCAGTTTCACAGGATTATCTTCCCACGAGCAGTACTTC. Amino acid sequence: CASSFTGLSSHEQYF.

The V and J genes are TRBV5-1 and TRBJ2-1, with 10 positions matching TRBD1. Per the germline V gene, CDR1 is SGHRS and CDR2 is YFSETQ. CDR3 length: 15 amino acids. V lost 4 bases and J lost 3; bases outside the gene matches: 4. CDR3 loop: CASSDGQGGYNEQFF. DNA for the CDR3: TGCGCCAGCAGCGATGGACAGGGGGGCTACAATGAGCAGTTCTTC.

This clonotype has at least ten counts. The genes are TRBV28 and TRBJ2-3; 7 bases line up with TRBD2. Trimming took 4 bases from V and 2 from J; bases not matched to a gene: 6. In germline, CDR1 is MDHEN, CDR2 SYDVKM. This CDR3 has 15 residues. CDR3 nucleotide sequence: TGTGCCAGCAGTTCCTTAGCGGGCACCACAGATACGCAGTATTTT. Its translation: CASSSLAGTTDTQYF.

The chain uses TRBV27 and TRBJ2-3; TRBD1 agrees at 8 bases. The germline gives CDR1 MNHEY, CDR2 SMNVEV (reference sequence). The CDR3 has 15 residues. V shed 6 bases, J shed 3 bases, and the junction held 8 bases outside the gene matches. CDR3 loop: CASSHGQGLTDTQYF. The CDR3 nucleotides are TGTGCCAGCAGCCATGGACAGGGCCTTACAGATACGCAGTATTTT.

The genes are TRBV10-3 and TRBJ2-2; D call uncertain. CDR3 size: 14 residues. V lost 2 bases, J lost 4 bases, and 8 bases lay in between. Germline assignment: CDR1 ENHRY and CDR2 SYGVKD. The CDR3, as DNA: TGTGCCATCAGTGAGCGGGCGAGCACCGGGGAGCTGTTTTTT. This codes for CAISERASTGELFF.

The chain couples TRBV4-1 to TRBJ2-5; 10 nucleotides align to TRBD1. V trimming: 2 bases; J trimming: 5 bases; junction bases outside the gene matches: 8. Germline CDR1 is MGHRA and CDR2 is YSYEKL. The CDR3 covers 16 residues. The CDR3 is CASSQRGTGVAETQYF. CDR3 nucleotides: TGCGCCAGCAGCCAAAGGGGGACAGGGGTAGCGGAGACCCAGTACTTC.

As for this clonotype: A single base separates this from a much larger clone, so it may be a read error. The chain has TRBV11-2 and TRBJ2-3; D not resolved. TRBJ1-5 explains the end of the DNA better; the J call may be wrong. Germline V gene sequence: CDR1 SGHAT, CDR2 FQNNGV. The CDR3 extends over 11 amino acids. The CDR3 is CASSPEYTQHF. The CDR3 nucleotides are TGTGCCAGCAGCCCCGAGTATACGCAGCATTTT.

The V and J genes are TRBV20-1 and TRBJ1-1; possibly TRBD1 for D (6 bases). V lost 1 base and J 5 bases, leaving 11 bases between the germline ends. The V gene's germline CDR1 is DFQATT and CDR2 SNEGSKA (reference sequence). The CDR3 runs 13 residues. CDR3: CSARVAGVTEAFF. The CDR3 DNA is TGCAGTGCTAGAGTGGCAGGGGTAACTGAAGCTTTCTTT.

CDR3 DNA: TGTGCCAGCAGCGACCTATCGAGGGCTAATGAAAAACTGTTTTTT. Its protein is CASSDLSRANEKLFF. This sequence joins TRBV7-9 and TRBJ1-4; D is uncertain. Trimming took 5 bases from V and 3 from J, leaving 13 bases between them. Germline CDR1 is SEHNR and CDR2 is FQNEAQ (reference sequence). CDR3 length equals 15 residues.